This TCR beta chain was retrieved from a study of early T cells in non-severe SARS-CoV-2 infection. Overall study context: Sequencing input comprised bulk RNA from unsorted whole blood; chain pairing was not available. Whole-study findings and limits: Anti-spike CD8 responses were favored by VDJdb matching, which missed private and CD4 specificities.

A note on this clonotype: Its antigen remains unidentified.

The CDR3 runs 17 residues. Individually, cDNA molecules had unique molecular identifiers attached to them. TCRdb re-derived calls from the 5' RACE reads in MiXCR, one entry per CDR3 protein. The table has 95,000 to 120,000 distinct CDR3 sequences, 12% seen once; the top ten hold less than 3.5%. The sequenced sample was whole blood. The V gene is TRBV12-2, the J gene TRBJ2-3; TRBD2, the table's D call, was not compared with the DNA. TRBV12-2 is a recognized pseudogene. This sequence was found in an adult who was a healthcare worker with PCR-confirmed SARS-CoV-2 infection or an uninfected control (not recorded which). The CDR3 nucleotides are TGTGCAAGTCGCTTAGCCCCTAGCGGGGGGCGCACAGATACGCAGTATTTT. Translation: CASRLAPSGGRTDTQYF.